Here is one T cell receptor (beta chain) with its context. This record belongs to a study of PD-1 and CTLA-4 blockade in melanoma. The CDR3 runs to 10 residues. Between the trimmed V and J ends, which lost 7 bases and 4 bases, there was a span of 2 bases. Per the germline V gene, CDR1 is SNHLY and CDR2 is FYNNEI. Assay used: immunoSEQ multiplex PCR; TCRdb lists only in-frame clones, some missing. The data contain about 21,000 clones, 88% of them seen just once; the ten biggest clones take up approximately 7.8%. This clonotype was sampled from a human donor with melanoma. The rearrangement links TRBV2 to TRBJ2-1, with no clear D. Material: CD8+ T cells from peripheral blood, obtained before anti-PD-1 treatment. The CDR3 coding sequence is TGTGCCAGCACATACAATGAGCAGTTCTTC. It is translated as CASTYNEQFF.